The source of this T cell receptor (beta chain) is a study of T cells expressing NK-cell markers. Turning to this clonotype: Its specificity is unknown.

The CDR3 length is 12 residues. Germline V gives CDR1 LNHNV, CDR2 YYDKDF (reference sequence). Study results and limitations: The same clonotypes also predominated in the CD3+CD56-NKG2C+ fraction of several donors.

Template switching by 5'RACE with UMIs generated the TCR beta cDNA. TCRdb reprocessed the 5' RACE reads and keeps a single row for each CDR3 protein, giving no DNA. This table holds roughly 120,000 distinct CDR3 sequences. The chain employs TRBV15 and TRBJ2-1. Sequencing was carried out using blood T cells: a sorted CD56 or NKG2C T cell subset, CD4+ or CD8+ T cells, or bulk PBMC T cells (not recorded which). The receptor was isolated from a woman aged 18 to 75 in good health. The CDR3 protein is CAASSRSHEQFF.